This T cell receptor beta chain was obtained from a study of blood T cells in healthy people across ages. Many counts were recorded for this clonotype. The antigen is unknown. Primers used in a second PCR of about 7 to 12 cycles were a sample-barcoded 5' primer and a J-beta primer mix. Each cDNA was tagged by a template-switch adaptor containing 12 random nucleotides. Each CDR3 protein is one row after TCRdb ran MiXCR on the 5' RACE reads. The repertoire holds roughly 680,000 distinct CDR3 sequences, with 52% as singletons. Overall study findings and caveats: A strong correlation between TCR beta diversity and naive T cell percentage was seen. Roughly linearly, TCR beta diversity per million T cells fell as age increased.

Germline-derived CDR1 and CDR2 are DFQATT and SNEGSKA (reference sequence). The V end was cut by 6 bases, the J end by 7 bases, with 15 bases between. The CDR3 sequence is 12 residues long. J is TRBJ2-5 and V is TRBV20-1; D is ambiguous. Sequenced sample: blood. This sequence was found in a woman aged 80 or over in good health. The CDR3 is CSAADVAGTQYF. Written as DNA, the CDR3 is TGCAGTGCCGCAGACGTAGCCGGGACCCAGTACTTC.